This T cell receptor beta chain came from a study of shared clonotypes between healthy human individuals. The sorted-subset replicate PCRs were given about 210 ng DNA, which is tens of thousands of T cell genomes. Produced via immunoSEQ multiplex PCR; TCRdb's table is partial and in-frame only. The table shows 400,000 or so clones, with approximately 96% occurring only once. J gave up 2 bases and V 2 bases, and 0 bases lay outside the gene matches. CDR1 and CDR2 (germline): MNHNS, SASEGT. The CDR3 runs to 13 residues. The specimen was memory CD8+ T cells sorted from blood. Indicated subset: CD45RO+ cells pooled with CCR7-negative TemRA cells. This sequence was found in a man aged 25 to 40 in good health. The rearrangement joins TRBV6-1 to TRBJ2-7, with 7 bases aligning to TRBD2. This chain's CDR3 is CASSELAAYEQYF. For the CDR3, the DNA is TGTGCCAGCAGTGAACTAGCGGCCTACGAGCAGTACTTC.